This TCR beta chain comes out of a study of PD-1 blockade in classical Hodgkin lymphoma. After autologous stem cell transplantation all patients relapsed, and prior brentuximab vedotin exposure differed between cohorts. The germline CDR1 and CDR2 sequences are SGDLS and YYNGEE. The V end lost 2 bases, the J end lost 2 bases, and 18 bases lay between the germline ends. The CDR3 has 17 residues. Profiling relied on immunoSEQ multiplex PCR, and the TCRdb table lists in-frame clones only, not all of them. The sample has some 46,000 clones; roughly 80% are singletons. The receptor was isolated from a human donor with classical Hodgkin lymphoma. V gene TRBV9 combines with J gene TRBJ2-3, with a tentative D call TRBD2 (6 bases). Sequenced material: peripheral blood mononuclear cells (PBMCs), taken before the second cycle of nivolumab. The CDR3 DNA sequence: TGTGCCAGCAGCGTGTATGGTTATACGGGAGACACAGATACGCAGTATTTT. This codes for CASSVYGYTGDTDTQYF. Supplemented by reference TRBV9 and TRBJ2-3, the full variable domain reads DSGVTQTPKHLITATGQRVTLRCSPRSGDLSVYWYQQSLDQGLQFLIQYYNGEERAKGNILERFSAQQFPDLHSELNLSSLELGDSALYFCASSVYGYTGDTDTQYFGPGTRLTVL.